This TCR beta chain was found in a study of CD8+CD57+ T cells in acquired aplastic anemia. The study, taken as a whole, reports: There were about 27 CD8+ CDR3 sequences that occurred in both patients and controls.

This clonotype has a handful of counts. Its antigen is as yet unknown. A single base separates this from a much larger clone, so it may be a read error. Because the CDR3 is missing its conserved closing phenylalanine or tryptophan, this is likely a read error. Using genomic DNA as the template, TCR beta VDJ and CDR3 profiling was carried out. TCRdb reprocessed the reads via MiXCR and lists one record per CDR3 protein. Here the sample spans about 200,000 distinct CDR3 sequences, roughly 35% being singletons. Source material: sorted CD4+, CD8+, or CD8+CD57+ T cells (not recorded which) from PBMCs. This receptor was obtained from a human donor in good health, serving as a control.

Here the CDR3 DNA reads TGTGCCAGCAGTGAAGCGACAGGGGCTTCAGGGCCCCTCCACCTT. Encoded protein: CASSEATGASGPLHL. The rearrangement links TRBV2 to TRBJ1-6, with 8 bases aligning to TRBD1. V was clipped by 0 bases and J by 13 bases; unmatched bases: 8. There are 15 residues in the CDR3. Germline V gives CDR1 SNHLY, CDR2 FYNNEI.